One T cell receptor beta chain is described in this entry. What it recognizes is unknown. The sample is drawn from a study of cytomegalovirus exposure and HLA in healthy donors. Findings of the study overall: The majority of TCR sequences were rare, yet some public TCRs appeared in many donors. Other equally common chains were less clonally expanded than HLA-associated TCR beta chains, a later analysis showed. A later analysis linked a missense DCLRE1C variant to TCR beta V- and J-gene trimming.

The study ran its PCR with 60 Vbeta and 13 Jbeta primers. The data were produced by immunoSEQ multiplex PCR, yet TCRdb's version contains in-frame clones alone and is incomplete. This sample's clone table lists around 100,000 clones. Germline V gene sequence: CDR1 MNHEY, CDR2 SMNVEV (reference sequence). J gave up 9 bases and V 4 bases, and 6 bases lay outside the gene matches. CDR3 length: 15 amino acids. The chain uses TRBV27 and TRBJ2-1; 13 nucleotides match TRBD2. Sequencing input: PBMCs. This clonotype originated in a man aged 35 to 55 in good health and CMV-seropositive. In nucleotides, the CDR3 is TGTGCCAGCAGTTCCCGGACTAGCGGGAGCGGTGAGCAGTTCTTC. It encodes CASSSRTSGSGEQFF.